The next 26 T cell receptor beta chains were all read from a single sample in a study of blood T cells in healthy people across ages. Combining a sample-barcoded 5' primer with a J-beta primer mix, a second PCR ran for about 7 to 12 cycles. TCRdb ran MiXCR on the 5' RACE reads and lists one entry per CDR3 protein. The repertoire holds about 1,600,000 distinct CDR3 sequences, with 40% to 50% as singletons. Sequences were obtained from blood. The source of these receptors is a woman between 18 and 30 years old in good health.

This clonotype was detected only a few times. The gene calls are TRBV27 and TRBJ2-7, with D perhaps matching TRBD1 (6 bases). V lost 6 bases and J 0 bases, leaving 9 bases between the germline ends. The germline V gene encodes CDR1 MNHEY and CDR2 SMNVEV (reference sequence). The CDR3 sequence is 13 residues long. CDR3 nucleotides: TGTGCCAGCAGACGGGACATCTCCTACGAGCAGTACTTC. Protein product: CASRRDISYEQYF.

The rearrangement links TRBV6-4 to TRBJ2-3, with D possibly being TRBD2 (5 bases). Germline CDR1 is MRHNA and CDR2 is SNTAGT. Trimming left V 11 bases short and J 1 base short, with 13 bases between. This CDR3 comprises 13 residues. This CDR3 is CAFGGGGTDTQYF. In DNA form, the CDR3 reads TGTGCCTTTGGAGGTGGAGGCACAGATACGCAGTATTTT.

CDR3 coding DNA: TGTGCCAGCAGCCGGACGGTCCAACCCGAGACCTACGAGCAGTACTTC. Amino acids: CASSRTVQPETYEQYF. V gene TRBV11-2 combines with J gene TRBJ2-7; D is ambiguous. Trimming took off 5 bases at V and 2 bases at J, with 19 bases between the two ends. The germline V gene has CDR1 SGHAT and CDR2 FQNNGV. The length of the CDR3 is 16 residues.

This clonotype was seen more than once but under ten times. The chain has TRBV25-1 and TRBJ2-3, with 7 bases aligning to TRBD2. The CDR3 extends over 16 amino acids. Germline V gene lookup returns CDR1 MGHDK and CDR2 SYGVNS. V dropped 3 bases and J dropped 0; count of bases not matched to a gene: 6. CDR3 DNA: TGTGCCAGCAGTGACCTTCGGCGGGGGAGCACAGATACGCAGTATTTT. It translates to CASSDLRRGSTDTQYF. The full variable domain, completed using reference TRBV25-1 and TRBJ2-3, is EADIYQTPRYLVIGTGKKITLECSQTMGHDKMYWYQQDPGMELHLIHYSYGVNSTEKGDLSSESTVSRIRTEHFPLTLESARPSHTSQYLCASSDLRRGSTDTQYFGPGTRLTVL.

DNA for the CDR3: TGTGCCAGCAGCTTGGGTCCTCGGCCGAGCGGGAAAGATACGCAGTATTTT. As protein: CASSLGPRPSGKDTQYF. The V call is TRBV7-2, the J call TRBJ2-3; 7 bases align to TRBD2. V lost 3 bases and J lost 5; bases outside the gene matches: 14. The CDR3 has 17 residues. Germline V gene data show CDR1 as SGHTA and CDR2 as FQGNSA.

The rearrangement joins TRBV11-2 to TRBJ1-6; D unclear. The CDR3 totals 13 residues. Trimming stripped 5 bases from V and 12 bases from J, with 14 bases between. Germline loops: CDR1 SGHAT, CDR2 FQNNGV. This chain's CDR3 is CASSVWRTEPLHF. The CDR3 bases are TGTGCCAGCAGCGTATGGCGCACCGAACCCCTCCACTTT.

V gene TRBV4-1 combines with J gene TRBJ2-7; D gene unclear. Germline-derived CDR1 and CDR2 are MGHRA and YSYEKL. Trimming took 1 base from V and 0 from J, leaving 10 bases between them. The CDR3 sequence is 15 residues long. For the CDR3, the DNA is TGCGCCAGCAGCCAAGGACCTATGAGCTCCTACGAGCAGTACTTC. It is translated as CASSQGPMSSYEQYF.

The genes are TRBV6-2 or TRBV6-3 and TRBJ1-2; D is undetermined. This CDR3 contains 14 residues. CDR1 MNHEY and CDR2 SVGEGT come from the germline V gene. The V and J ends lost 0 bases and 7 bases respectively, with 12 bases between them. As DNA, the CDR3 is TGTGCCAGCAGTTACTCCTGGGAGTCCGGTGGCTACACCTTC. It translates to CASSYSWESGGYTF.

The chain employs TRBV15 and TRBJ2-1; possibly TRBD1 for D (5 bases). V was cut by 0 bases and J by 9 bases, with 12 bases left in between. CDR1 LNHNV and CDR2 YYDKDF come from the germline V gene (reference sequence). The CDR3 has 14 amino acids. The CDR3 reads CATSRDLGRVEQFF. The CDR3 DNA reads TGTGCCACCAGCAGAGATCTTGGCAGGGTTGAGCAGTTCTTC.

The CDR3 region is CASSEQGKDPEQYF. The DNA for the CDR3 is TGTGCCAGCAGTGAGCAGGGGAAGGACCCCGAGCAGTACTTC. The genes are TRBV6-1 and TRBJ2-7; a weak D match, TRBD1 (6 bases). Trimming pared 3 bases from V and 6 bases from J, leaving 15 bases between. The germline V gene has CDR1 MNHNS and CDR2 SASEGT. The CDR3 extends over 14 amino acids.

The chain is built from TRBV6-1 and TRBJ2-3; possible D gene TRBD2, 6 bases. Deletions cut 6 bases from V and 3 bases from J, with 19 bases between. The germline CDR1 and CDR2 sequences are MNHNS and SASEGT. This CDR3 region has 16 residues. This chain's CDR3 is CASSPTPGLRTDTQYF. The CDR3 nucleotides read TGTGCCAGCAGCCCCACCCCGGGACTCCGAACAGATACGCAGTATTTT.

This clonotype has a handful of counts. This chain connects TRBV6-1 to TRBJ1-2, with TRBD1 as a possible D gene (6 bases). CDR1 MNHNS and CDR2 SASEGT come from the germline V gene. The V end was cut by 7 bases, the J end by 5 bases, with 14 bases between. The CDR3 contains 13 residues. The CDR3 loop reads CASTGRGYYGYTF. In DNA, the CDR3 is TGTGCCAGCACGGGCAGGGGATATTATGGCTACACCTTC.

About this clonotype: A read error may explain this, as a much larger clone is one base away. The chain employs TRBV5-1 and TRBJ2-7, with D possibly TRBD2 on 5 matching bases. With 0 bases removed from V and 6 bases from J, the gap between germline ends came to 13 bases. This CDR3 contains 14 residues. Germline assignment: CDR1 SGHRS and CDR2 YFSETQ. The CDR3 sequence: CASSLEAGSCEQYF. CDR3 in DNA: TGCGCCAGCAGCTTGGAGGCGGGCAGCTGCGAGCAGTACTTC.

This sequence joins TRBV9 and TRBJ1-2; D uncertain. With 6 bases removed from V and 1 base from J, the gap between germline ends came to 13 bases. The germline gives CDR1 SGDLS, CDR2 YYNGEE. The CDR3 contains 14 residues. In nucleotides, the CDR3 is TGTGCCAGCAACTGGCCCGGAAATAACTATGGCTACACCTTC. Translating it yields CASNWPGNNYGYTF.

This clonotype was seen a few times. The V and J genes are TRBV7-4 and TRBJ1-5; TRBD1 matches 7 bases. The germline gives CDR1 SGHVT, CDR2 SQSDAQ. V shed 7 bases and J 4 bases; nucleotides not matched to a gene: 10. The CDR3 sequence is 15 residues long. CDR3 region: CASNTRWDRNQPQHF. DNA of the CDR3: TGTGCCAGCAATACCCGGTGGGACAGAAATCAGCCCCAGCATTTT.

The CDR3: CASNLEGGKDTEAFF. CDR3 nucleotide sequence: TGTGCCAGCAATCTGGAGGGGGGTAAGGACACTGAAGCTTTCTTT. The chain couples TRBV6-5 to TRBJ1-1; the D gene is possibly TRBD1 (6 bases). Trimming pared 7 bases from V and 3 bases from J, leaving 18 bases between. The germline CDR1 and CDR2 sequences are MNHEY and SVGAGI. CDR3 size: 15 residues.

V and J are TRBV2 and TRBJ1-1; the D is unclear. Germline V gene lookup returns CDR1 SNHLY and CDR2 FYNNEI. V lost 9 bases, J lost 1 base, and 9 bases lay in between. There are 12 residues in the CDR3. CDR3 DNA sequence: TGTGCCAGGGGTAAGAGGAACACTGAAGCTTTCTTT. Translating gives CARGKRNTEAFF.

The chain employs TRBV12-3 or TRBV12-4 and TRBJ2-4, with 7 bases that match TRBD2. The CDR3 runs to 16 residues. The ends lost 10 bases at V and 4 bases at J; junction bases unmatched: 16. CDR3 nucleotide sequence: TGTGCCACCCGACCGGGGGGTTCTCGGCTTAAAAACATTCAGTACTTC. This sequence encodes CATRPGGSRLKNIQYF.

This clonotype appeared once. The chain recombines TRBV10-3 with TRBJ2-1; D tentatively reads TRBD1 or TRBD2 (5 bases each). The V gene's germline CDR1 is ENHRY and CDR2 SYGVKD. Trimming shortened V by 9 bases and J by 9 bases, and 18 bases separated the two germline ends. The CDR3 is 13 amino acids. CDR3 DNA sequence: TGTGCCATGGCACTCGCTTCCGGGGCTGAGCAGTTCTTC. Protein product: CAMALASGAEQFF.

The V and J genes are TRBV9 and TRBJ2-2; possibly TRBD2 for D (5 bases). The CDR3 is made up of 13 amino acids. Germline V CDR1 and CDR2: SGDLS, YYNGEE. V lost 0 bases to trimming and J lost 7 bases, with 7 bases between them. CDR3 sequence: CASSVGTGGELFF. The DNA for the CDR3 is TGTGCCAGCAGCGTAGGGACTGGCGGGGAGCTGTTTTTT.

This chain connects TRBV14 to TRBJ1-2; a weak D match, TRBD1 (6 bases). V gave up 6 bases and J gave up 7 bases, with 21 bases separating them. There are 15 residues in the CDR3. Germline-derived CDR1 and CDR2 are SGHDN and FVKESK. The chain's CDR3 is CASSSRGGGRSGYTF. Here the CDR3 DNA reads TGTGCCAGCAGTTCGCGAGGGGGAGGGCGAAGTGGCTACACCTTC.

In this sample, this clonotype turned up once. The V and J genes are TRBV28 and TRBJ2-1; a weak D match, TRBD1 (5 bases). The DNA end lines up better with TRBJ2-7; the J call may be wrong. Germline CDR1 reads MDHEN; CDR2 reads SYDVKM. The CDR3 loop spans 14 amino acids. CDR3 sequence reads: CASREAQVDNEQYF. The CDR3 coding sequence is TGTGCCAGCAGAGAAGCCCAGGTGGACAATGAGCAGTACTTC.

V usage is TRBV11-2 and J usage is TRBJ2-3, with 8 bases that match TRBD2. V lost 4 bases, J lost 4 bases, and 13 bases stayed unmatched. This CDR3 spans 17 amino acids. Germline V gene lookup returns CDR1 SGHAT and CDR2 FQNNGV. For the CDR3, the DNA is TGTGCCAGCAGCTCCCTCGAGGCAGGGCGGGAGGCAGATACGCAGTATTTT. It yields the protein CASSSLEAGREADTQYF.

This chain joins TRBV29-1 and TRBJ2-7; D is unresolved. Germline CDR1 and CDR2: SQVTM and ANQGSEA. V shed 7 bases and J shed 0 bases, with 10 bases lying between them. This CDR3 comprises 12 residues. The CDR3 loop is CSAIISSYEQYF. DNA of the CDR3: TGCAGCGCCATTATAAGCTCCTACGAGCAGTACTTC.

To note about this clonotype: Germline is not matched at one junction end, which may reflect a read error. The rearrangement uses TRBV12-3 or TRBV12-4 and TRBJ2-2; TRBD1 matches 7 bases. The CDR3 is made up of 18 amino acids. CDR3: CASSPAQGGSGNTGELFF. The DNA for the CDR3 is TGTGCCAGCAGCCCCGCTCAAGGGGGCTCTGGGAACACTGGGGAGCTGTTTTTT.

There are a few counts of this clonotype. The chain has TRBV20-1 and TRBJ2-7; a weak D match, TRBD2 (6 bases). The CDR3 runs 14 residues. Germline CDR1 and CDR2: DFQATT and SNEGSKA (reference sequence). Trimming shortened V by 6 bases and J by 2 bases, and 17 bases separated the two germline ends. This CDR3 is CSAGGGGNAYEQYF. The CDR3 DNA reads as TGCAGTGCGGGCGGTGGGGGGAACGCCTACGAGCAGTACTTC.